The present T cell receptor (beta chain) was sequenced within a study of blood T cell repertoires in COVID-19. For the study at large: COVID-19 samples, acute and convalescent, were from the United States, Italy and Spain. Nucleic acid was either cDNA or gDNA, and it came from T cells, B-cell-depleted T cells, or PBMCs.

The CDR3 is 14 amino acids. Per germline, CDR1 SNHLY and CDR2 FYNNEI. V was trimmed by 7 bases and J by 4 bases, leaving 15 bases between them. Per the study methods: Estimation of nucleated cell counts was performed using reference gene primer amplification. Sequencing was performed with immunoSEQ multiplex PCR; in TCRdb, only in-frame clones are kept and a portion is missing. The V and J calls and the clone size are those of that table, but D and trimming were determined from the DNA. The sample carries 70,000 or so clones, 75% to 80% recorded once. This TCR derives from a human donor in a cohort sampled during active COVID-19. The chain combines TRBV2 with TRBJ2-3; weak D call: TRBD2 (6 bases). The sample consisted of peripheral blood. The CDR3 is CASKTVLAADTQYF. The CDR3, as DNA: TGTGCCAGCAAGACGGTACTAGCAGCAGATACGCAGTATTTT.